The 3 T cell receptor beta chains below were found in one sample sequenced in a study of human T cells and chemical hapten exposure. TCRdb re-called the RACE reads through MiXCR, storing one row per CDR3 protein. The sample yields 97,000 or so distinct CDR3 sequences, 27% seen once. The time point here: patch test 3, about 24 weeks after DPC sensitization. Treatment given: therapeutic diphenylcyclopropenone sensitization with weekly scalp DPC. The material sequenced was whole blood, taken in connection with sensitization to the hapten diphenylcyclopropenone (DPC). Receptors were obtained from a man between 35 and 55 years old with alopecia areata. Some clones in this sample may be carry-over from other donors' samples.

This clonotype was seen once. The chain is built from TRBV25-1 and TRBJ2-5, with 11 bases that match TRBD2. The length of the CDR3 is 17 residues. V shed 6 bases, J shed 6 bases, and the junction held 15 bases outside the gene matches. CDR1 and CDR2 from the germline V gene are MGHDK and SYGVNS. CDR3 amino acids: CASRSPELAGEAKTQYF. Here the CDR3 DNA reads TGTGCCAGCAGGAGCCCCGAACTAGCGGGAGAAGCAAAGACCCAGTACTTC.

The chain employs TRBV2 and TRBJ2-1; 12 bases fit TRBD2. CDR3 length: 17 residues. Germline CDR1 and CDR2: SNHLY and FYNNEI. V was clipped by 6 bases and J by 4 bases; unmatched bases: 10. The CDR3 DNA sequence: TGTGCCAGCAGCGACCCTCCGACTAGCGGGAGTTACAATGAGCAGTTCTTC. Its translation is CASSDPPTSGSYNEQFF.

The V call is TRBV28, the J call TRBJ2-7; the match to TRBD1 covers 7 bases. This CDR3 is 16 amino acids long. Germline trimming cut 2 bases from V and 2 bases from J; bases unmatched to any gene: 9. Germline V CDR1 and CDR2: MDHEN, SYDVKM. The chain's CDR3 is CASSLEGQLKTYEQYF. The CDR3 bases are TGTGCCAGCAGTTTAGAGGGACAGTTAAAGACCTACGAGCAGTACTTC.